These 18 T cell receptor beta chains came from one sample sequenced in a study of shared clonotypes between healthy human individuals. The repertoire was sequenced with immunoSEQ multiplex PCR; TCRdb's copy has only in-frame clones and lacks some. Counted here are some 1,100,000 clones, around 82% occurring once; the ten biggest clones make up 0.52%. Sequencing was performed on memory CD4+ T cells from PBMCs. This sample's subset: CD45RA-negative fraction. These receptors originate from a man younger than 35 in good health. Some clones in this sample may be carry-over from other donors' samples.

V is TRBV10-3 and J is TRBJ1-3, with D tentatively TRBD1 (6 bases). This CDR3 is built from 16 residues. The ends were cut back, 3 bases at V and 1 base at J, with 13 bases in the middle. CDR1 ENHRY and CDR2 SYGVKD come from the germline V gene. The CDR3 DNA follows: TGTGCCATCAGTGACAGGGGACCCAGGTCTGGAAACACCATATATTTT. Amino acids: CAISDRGPRSGNTIYF.

V is TRBV2 and J is TRBJ2-7; TRBD2 is a possible D gene (6 bases). CDR1 and CDR2 (germline): SNHLY, FYNNEI. There are 14 residues in the CDR3. Trimming removed 0 bases at V and 13 bases at J, with 19 bases between. CDR3 sequence: CASSEALPEGGRYF. CDR3 DNA sequence: TGTGCCAGCAGTGAAGCGCTTCCGGAGGGAGGAAGATACTTC.

With respect to this clone: This likely stems from a read error, as it lies one base from a far larger clone. Other DNA sequences from this sample encode an identical CDR3 as well. The chain couples TRBV5-4 to TRBJ2-7, with TRBD2 identical over 15 bases. Germline V gene lookup returns CDR1 SGHNT and CDR2 YYREEE (reference sequence). The CDR3 consists of 18 residues. CDR3 in amino acids: CASSLDGLAGGGTYEQYF. The CDR3 nucleotides read TGTGCCAGCAGCTTGGATGGACTAGCGGGAGGGGGAACCTACGAACAGTACTTC.

The chain is built from TRBV25-1 and TRBJ2-2; D is ambiguous. V was cut by 3 bases and J by 1 base, with 12 bases left in between. Germline V gene sequence: CDR1 MGHDK, CDR2 SYGVNS. The CDR3 extends over 16 amino acids. The CDR3 DNA is TGTGCCAGCAGTGATGAGAACAGATTGAACACCGGGGAGCTGTTTTTT. As protein: CASSDENRLNTGELFF.

The chain is built from TRBV6-6 and TRBJ2-2; D is undetermined. Germline lookup yields CDR1 MNHNY and CDR2 SVGAGI (reference sequence). V was clipped by 6 bases and J by 6 bases, with 11 bases between them. CDR3 length equals 13 residues. The CDR3 sequence: CASSLSAPGELFF. DNA for the CDR3: TGTGCCAGCAGCCTCTCCGCCCCCGGGGAGCTGTTTTTT.

The chain recombines TRBV19 with TRBJ1-3; D is unclear. The CDR3 length is 15 residues. Germline V gene lookup returns CDR1 LNHDA and CDR2 SQIVND (reference sequence). V lost 0 bases and J 4 bases, leaving 10 bases between the germline ends. DNA for the CDR3: TGTGCCAGTAGTATAGAACGGCGACCAGGAAACACCATATATTTT. It codes for CASSIERRPGNTIYF. The whole variable domain, remainder taken from reference TRBV19 and TRBJ1-3, is DGGITQSPKYLFRKEGQNVTLSCEQNLNHDAMYWYRQDPGQGLRLIYYSQIVNDFQKGDIAEGYSVSREKKESFPLTVTSAQKNPTAFYLCASSIERRPGNTIYFGEGSWLTVV.

This clone has a count of ten or more. The genes are TRBV30 and TRBJ2-5; 8 bases agree with TRBD1. The V gene end was trimmed by 2 bases and the J gene end by 2 bases; junction bases not matched to a gene: 7. This CDR3 spans 15 amino acids. Per the germline V gene, CDR1 is GTSNPN and CDR2 is SVGIG (reference sequence). CDR3 region: CAWSPRTGWQETQYF. In nucleotides, the CDR3 is TGTGCCTGGAGTCCGCGGACAGGGTGGCAAGAGACCCAGTACTTC.

This chain links TRBV15 with TRBJ2-7; D assignment may be TRBD1 or TRBD2 (5 bases each). Trimming removed 0 bases at V and 0 bases at J, with 15 bases between. The germline CDR1 and CDR2 sequences are LNHNV and YYDKDF (reference sequence). The CDR3 sequence is 17 residues long. The CDR3 DNA sequence: TGTGCCACCAGCAGAGACCCCGGGACCCTAGACTCCTACGAGCAGTACTTC. It specifies CATSRDPGTLDSYEQYF.

This clone occurred once. Different DNA sequences within this sample yield the same CDR3. The chain uses TRBV28 and TRBJ2-6; D ambiguous. The germline V gene has CDR1 MDHEN and CDR2 SYDVKM. Trimming left V 5 bases short and J 0 bases short, with 11 bases between. The CDR3 covers 16 residues. Written as DNA, the CDR3 is TGTGCCAGCAGTCTAGGACGGCACTCTGGGGCCAACGTCCTGACTTTC. Amino acids: CASSLGRHSGANVLTF. The full variable domain, its missing parts supplied by reference TRBV28 and TRBJ2-6, is DVKVTQSSRYLVKRTGEKVFLECVQDMDHENMFWYRQDPGLGLRLIYFSYDVKMKEKGDIPEGYSVSREKKERFSLILESASTNQTSMYLCASSLGRHSGANVLTFGAGSRLTVL.

The gene calls are TRBV30 and TRBJ2-6; D is possibly TRBD1 (5 bases). This CDR3 has 14 amino acids. CDR1 and CDR2 from the germline V gene are GTSNPN and SVGIG (reference sequence). V gave up 3 bases and J gave up 3 bases, with 9 bases separating them. CDR3 nucleotides: TGTGCCTGGAGGACAGCGTATGGGGCCAACGTCCTGACTTTC. This translates into CAWRTAYGANVLTF. Full variable domain (outside the CDR3, taken from reference TRBV30 and TRBJ2-6): SQTIHQWPATLVQPVGSPLSLECTVEGTSNPNLYWYRQAAGRGLQLLFYSVGIGQISSEVPQNLSASRPQDRQFILSSKKLLLSDSGFYLCAWRTAYGANVLTFGAGSRLTVL.

This clone has a handful of counts. The V call is TRBV14, the J call TRBJ1-1; possibly TRBD1 for D (5 bases). The CDR3 runs 13 residues. Trimming removed 1 base at V and 8 bases at J, with 11 bases between. Germline CDR1 is SGHDN and CDR2 is FVKESK. The DNA for the CDR3 is TGTGCCAGCAGCCAAGTTGTTCAGGGCGAAGCTTTCTTT. Translating it yields CASSQVVQGEAFF.

This sequence joins TRBV7-2 and TRBJ2-2, with a tentative D call TRBD1 (5 bases). Trimming stripped 5 bases from V and 0 bases from J, with 10 bases between. Germline-derived CDR1 and CDR2 are SGHTA and FQGNSA. CDR3 length: 15 residues. The CDR3 spells CASSRQPTNTGELFF. The DNA of the CDR3 is TGTGCCAGCAGCCGACAGCCTACGAACACCGGGGAGCTGTTTTTT.

Only one count was recorded for this clone. This chain uses TRBV28 with TRBJ2-7, with 7 bases matching TRBD1. This CDR3 spans 12 amino acids. The germline V gene has CDR1 MDHEN and CDR2 SYDVKM. Losses at the gene ends were 6 bases for V and 4 bases for J; bases not matched to a gene: 3. CDR3 sequence: CASSRGQYEQYF. The CDR3 region has the DNA TGTGCCAGCAGCCGGGGACAGTACGAGCAGTACTTC. Together with reference TRBV28 and TRBJ2-7, the CDR3 gives the full variable domain: DVKVTQSSRYLVKRTGEKVFLECVQDMDHENMFWYRQDPGLGLRLIYFSYDVKMKEKGDIPEGYSVSREKKERFSLILESASTNQTSMYLCASSRGQYEQYFGPGTRLTVT.

This chain connects TRBV5-1 to TRBJ2-7; 14 positions agree with TRBD2. This CDR3 contains 16 residues. V gave up 4 bases and J gave up 5 bases; unmatched junction bases: 8. Germline CDR1 is SGHRS and CDR2 is YFSETQ. CDR3 in DNA: TGCGCCAGCAGCCCAAGGGGGACTAGCGGGGGACACGAGCAGTACTTC. It translates to CASSPRGTSGGHEQYF. Full variable domain (remainder filled in from reference TRBV5-1 and TRBJ2-7): KAGVTQTPRYLIKTRGQQVTLSCSPISGHRSVSWYQQTPGQGLQFLFEYFSETQRNKGNFPGRFSGRQFSNSRSEMNVSTLELGDSALYLCASSPRGTSGGHEQYFGPGTRLTVT.

The chain uses TRBV7-9 and TRBJ2-2; D perhaps matches TRBD1 (6 bases). V lost 3 bases and J lost 2, with 22 bases in between. Germline values: CDR1 SEHNR, CDR2 FQNEAQ (reference sequence). The CDR3 contains 19 residues. CDR3 DNA: TGTGCCAGCAGCTTTGCCCCCAAAGACAGGTCGCGAAACACCGGGGAGCTGTTTTTT. Its protein is CASSFAPKDRSRNTGELFF.

V is TRBV4-2 and J is TRBJ2-7, with D unresolved. This CDR3 region has 13 residues. CDR1 is LGHNA, CDR2 YNFKEQ, per germline. The germline V and J ends were trimmed by 5 bases and 5 bases, with 13 bases remaining between them. CDR3 sequence reads: CASSSQTFDEQYF. Here the CDR3 DNA reads TGTGCCAGCAGCTCCCAAACTTTTGACGAGCAGTACTTC.

As regards this clone: A far larger clone is off by one base, so a read error is likely. V usage is TRBV18 and J usage is TRBJ2-7, with D perhaps being TRBD1 or TRBD2 (5 bases each). V lost 0 bases to trimming and J lost 6 bases, with 12 bases between them. The CDR3 is 14 amino acids. Germline CDR1 is KGHSH and CDR2 is LQKENI. Here the CDR3 DNA reads TGTGCCAGCTCACCACCGGGGACCCCTGGCGAGCAGTACTTC. Residues: CASSPPGTPGEQYF.

With respect to this clone: The sample has other DNA sequences that encode this CDR3 too. The chain links TRBV2 to TRBJ2-7, with D perhaps TRBD1 (5 bases). Trimming removed 7 bases from V and 6 bases from J, with 13 bases in between. The CDR3 is made up of 12 amino acids. CDR1 is SNHLY, CDR2 FYNNEI, per germline. CDR3 sequence: CASTTTGAEQYF. CDR3 DNA: TGTGCCAGCACTACTACAGGTGCCGAGCAGTACTTC.